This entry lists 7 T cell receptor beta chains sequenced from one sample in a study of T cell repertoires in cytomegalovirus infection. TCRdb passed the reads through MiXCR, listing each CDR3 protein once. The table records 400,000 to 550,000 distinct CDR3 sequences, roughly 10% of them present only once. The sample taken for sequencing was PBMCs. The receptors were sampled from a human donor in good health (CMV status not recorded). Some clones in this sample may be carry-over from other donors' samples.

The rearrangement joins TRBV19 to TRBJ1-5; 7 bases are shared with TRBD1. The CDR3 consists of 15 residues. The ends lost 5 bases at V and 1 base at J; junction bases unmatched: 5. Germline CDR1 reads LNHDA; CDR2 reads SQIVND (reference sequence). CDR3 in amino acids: CASSPQGRSNQPQHF. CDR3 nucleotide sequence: TGTGCCAGTAGTCCACAGGGGAGAAGCAATCAGCCCCAGCATTTT.

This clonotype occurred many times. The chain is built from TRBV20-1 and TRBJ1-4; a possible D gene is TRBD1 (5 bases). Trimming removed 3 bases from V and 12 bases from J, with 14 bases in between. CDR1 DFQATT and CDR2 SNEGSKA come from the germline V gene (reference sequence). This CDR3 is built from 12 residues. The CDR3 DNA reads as TGCAGTGCTAGCAGGGAGGTGGGGGAACTGTTTTTT. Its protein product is CSASREVGELFF.

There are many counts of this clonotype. The CDR3 reads CASSFRTGTRTEAFF. In DNA, the CDR3 is TGTGCCAGCAGTTTTCGGACAGGGACTAGGACTGAAGCTTTCTTT. This chain connects TRBV7-2 to TRBJ1-1; 8 bases map to TRBD1. J gave up 5 bases and V 6 bases, and 11 bases lay outside the gene matches. The CDR3 consists of 15 residues. Germline values: CDR1 SGHTA, CDR2 FQGNSA.

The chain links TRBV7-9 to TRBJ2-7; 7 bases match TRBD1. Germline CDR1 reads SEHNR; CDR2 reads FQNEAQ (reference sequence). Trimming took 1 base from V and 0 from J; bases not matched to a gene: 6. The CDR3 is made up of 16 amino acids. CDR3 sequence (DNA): TGTGCCAGCAGCTTAGGGACAGGACAGGCCTCCTACGAGCAGTACTTC. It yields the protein CASSLGTGQASYEQYF.

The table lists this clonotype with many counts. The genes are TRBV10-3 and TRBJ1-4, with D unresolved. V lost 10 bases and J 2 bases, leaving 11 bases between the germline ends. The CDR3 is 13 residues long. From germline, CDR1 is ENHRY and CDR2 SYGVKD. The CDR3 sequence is CATRVATNEKLFF. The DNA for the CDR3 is TGTGCCACCCGAGTCGCGACTAATGAAAAACTGTTTTTT.

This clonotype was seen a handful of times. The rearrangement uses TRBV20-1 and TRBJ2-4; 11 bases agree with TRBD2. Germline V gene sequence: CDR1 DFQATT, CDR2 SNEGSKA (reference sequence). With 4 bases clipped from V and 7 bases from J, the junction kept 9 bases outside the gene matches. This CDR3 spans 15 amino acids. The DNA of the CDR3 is TGCAGTGCTAAAATTAGCGGGAGGGCCGGGAACATTCAGTACTTC. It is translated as CSAKISGRAGNIQYF.

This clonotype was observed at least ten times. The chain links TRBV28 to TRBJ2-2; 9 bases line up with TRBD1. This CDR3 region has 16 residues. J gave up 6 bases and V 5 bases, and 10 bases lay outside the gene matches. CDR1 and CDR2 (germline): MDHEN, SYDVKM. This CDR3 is CASSPAGTGFSGELFF. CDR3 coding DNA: TGTGCCAGCAGTCCAGCCGGGACAGGGTTTTCCGGGGAGCTGTTTTTT.